This passage covers 9 T cell receptor beta chains from one sample sequenced in a study of shared clonotypes between healthy human individuals. Libraries were prepared by immunoSEQ multiplex PCR; TCRdb keeps only in-frame clonotypes and omits some of them. Of 100,000 to 120,000 clones listed, 65% to 75% are singletons. The sample was memory CD8+ T cells sorted from blood. Subset of the sample: CD45RO+ cells pooled with CCR7-negative TemRA cells. The source is a woman aged 30 to 39 in good health.

This clone was picked up a small number of times. The chain links TRBV28 to TRBJ2-7; TRBD2 is a possible D gene (5 bases). The CDR3 runs to 14 residues. V lost 6 bases, J lost 1 base, and 13 bases lay in between. In germline, CDR1 is MDHEN, CDR2 SYDVKM. This chain's CDR3 is CASREREISYEQYF. CDR3 nucleotides: TGTGCCAGCAGAGAGAGGGAGATTTCCTACGAGCAGTACTTC.

This clone appeared a few times. The V and J genes are TRBV28 and TRBJ1-3, with unresolved D. Trimming removed 2 bases at V and 0 bases at J, with 11 bases between. This CDR3 comprises 16 residues. Germline loops: CDR1 MDHEN, CDR2 SYDVKM. The CDR3 loop is CASSLRSTYSGNTIYF. The CDR3 nucleotides read TGTGCCAGCAGTTTACGGTCTACCTACTCTGGAAACACCATATATTTT.

This clone was seen only a few times. The rearrangement links TRBV4-1 to TRBJ1-5; D possibly corresponds to TRBD1 (5 bases). CDR1 and CDR2 from the germline V gene are MGHRA and YSYEKL. The CDR3 covers 15 residues. V was clipped by 1 base and J by 5 bases, with 12 bases between them. CDR3 nucleotide sequence: TGCGCCAGCAGCCAAGGTGCGAAAGGGGATCAGCCCCAGCATTTT. Protein sequence: CASSQGAKGDQPQHF.

Comments on this clone: A read error may account for a junction end that differs from germline. This chain connects TRBV29-1 to TRBJ1-2, with 10 bases identical to TRBD1. Per germline, CDR1 SQVTM and CDR2 ANQGSEA. The CDR3 has 12 residues. CDR3 nucleotides: TGCAGCGTTGTGACAGGGGGCGCTGGGCCGGTTTTC. Its protein product is CSVVTGGAGPVF. Together with reference TRBV29-1 and TRBJ1-2, the CDR3 gives the full variable domain: SAVISQKPSRDICQRGTSLTIQCQVDSQVTMMFWYRQQPGQSLTLIATANQGSEATYESGFVIDKFPISRPNLTFSTLTVSNMSPEDSSIYLCSVVTGGAGPVFGSGTRLTVV.

This clone was observed a handful of times. The chain carries TRBV25-1 and TRBJ2-4; D not resolved. CDR3 length equals 12 residues. The V gene's germline CDR1 is MGHDK and CDR2 SYGVNS. Trimming pared 7 bases from V and 4 bases from J, leaving 8 bases between. Here the CDR3 DNA reads TGTGCCAGCATTAACGGGAAAAACATTCAGTACTTC. Translating gives CASINGKNIQYF.

This chain connects TRBV6-5 to TRBJ1-1; tentative D call: TRBD1 (6 bases). Deletions cut 4 bases from V and 6 bases from J, with 15 bases between. CDR1 and CDR2 from the germline V gene are MNHEY and SVGAGI. The CDR3 is made up of 14 amino acids. As DNA, the CDR3 is TGTGCCAGCAGTTTCGAACAGGGTGACGCTGAAGCTTTCTTT. It encodes CASSFEQGDAEAFF.

This rearrangement joins TRBV19 to TRBJ1-5; TRBD1 matches 9 bases. Germline V gene sequence: CDR1 LNHDA, CDR2 SQIVND (reference sequence). The CDR3 is 18 amino acids. V trimming: 6 bases; J trimming: 1 base; junction bases outside the gene matches: 13. In DNA, the CDR3 is TGTGCCAGTAGGACCTTCGGGACAGGGTGGCTGAGCAATCAGCCCCAGCATTTT. This codes for CASRTFGTGWLSNQPQHF. The whole variable domain, remainder taken from reference TRBV19 and TRBJ1-5, is DGGITQSPKYLFRKEGQNVTLSCEQNLNHDAMYWYRQDPGQGLRLIYYSQIVNDFQKGDIAEGYSVSREKKESFPLTVTSAQKNPTAFYLCASRTFGTGWLSNQPQHFGDGTRLSIL.

This chain uses TRBV27 with TRBJ1-5; D is possibly TRBD1 (6 bases). The CDR3 totals 12 residues. Germline CDR1 and CDR2: MNHEY and SMNVEV (reference sequence). Trimming left V 6 bases short and J 7 bases short, with 10 bases between. CDR3 protein: CASSTGYQPQHF. In DNA, the CDR3 is TGTGCCAGCAGCACAGGGTACCAGCCCCAGCATTTT.

This clone turned up a few times. The rearrangement uses TRBV6-6 and TRBJ2-7; weak D call: TRBD1 (5 bases). This CDR3 has 12 amino acids. In germline, CDR1 is MNHNY, CDR2 SVGAGI (reference sequence). V shed 8 bases and J shed 1 base, with 9 bases lying between them. CDR3 coding DNA: TGTGCCAGCGGGGCCACATCCTACGAGCAGTACTTC. The encoded protein is CASGATSYEQYF.